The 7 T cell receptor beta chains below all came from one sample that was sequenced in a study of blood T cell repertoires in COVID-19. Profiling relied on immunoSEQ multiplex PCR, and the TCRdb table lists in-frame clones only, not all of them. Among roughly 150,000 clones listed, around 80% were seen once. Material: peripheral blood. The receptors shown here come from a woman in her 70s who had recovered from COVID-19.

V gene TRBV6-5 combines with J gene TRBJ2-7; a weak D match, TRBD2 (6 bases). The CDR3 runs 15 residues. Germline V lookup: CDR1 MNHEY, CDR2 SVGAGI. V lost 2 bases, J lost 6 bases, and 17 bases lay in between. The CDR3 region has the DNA TGTGCCAGCAGTTACCTGGGGGGTGACTCCCGCGAGCAGTACTTC. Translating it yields CASSYLGGDSREQYF.

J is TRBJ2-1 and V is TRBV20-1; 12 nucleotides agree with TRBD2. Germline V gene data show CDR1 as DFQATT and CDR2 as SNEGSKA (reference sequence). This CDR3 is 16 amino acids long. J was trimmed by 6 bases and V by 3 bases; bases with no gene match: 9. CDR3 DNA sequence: TGCAGTGCTAGTCCCCCTACTAGCGGGAGGACCAATGAGCAGTTCTTC. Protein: CSASPPTSGRTNEQFF.

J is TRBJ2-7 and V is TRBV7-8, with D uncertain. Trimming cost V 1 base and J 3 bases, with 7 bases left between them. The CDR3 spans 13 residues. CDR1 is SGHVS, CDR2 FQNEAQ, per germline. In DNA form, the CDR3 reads TGTGCCAGCAGCTTAGGGTGGAGCTACGAGCAGTACTTC. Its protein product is CASSLGWSYEQYF.

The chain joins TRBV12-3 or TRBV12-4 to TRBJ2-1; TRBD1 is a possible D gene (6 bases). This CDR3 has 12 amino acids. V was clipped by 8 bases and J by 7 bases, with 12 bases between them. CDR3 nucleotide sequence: TGTGCCAGCCAAGGGGGTAGGAATGAGCAGTTCTTC. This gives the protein CASQGGRNEQFF.

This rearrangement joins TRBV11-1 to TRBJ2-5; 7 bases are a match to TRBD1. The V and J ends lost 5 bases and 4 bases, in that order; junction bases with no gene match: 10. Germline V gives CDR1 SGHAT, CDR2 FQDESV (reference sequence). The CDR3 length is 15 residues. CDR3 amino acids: CASSPWEDRAETQYF. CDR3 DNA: TGTGCCAGCAGCCCCTGGGAAGACAGGGCAGAGACCCAGTACTTC.

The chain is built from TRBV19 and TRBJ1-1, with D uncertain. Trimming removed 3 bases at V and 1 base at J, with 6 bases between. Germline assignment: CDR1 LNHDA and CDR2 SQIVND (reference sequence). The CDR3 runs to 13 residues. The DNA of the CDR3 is TGTGCCAGTAGTATGCGGGGGAACACTGAAGCTTTCTTT. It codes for CASSMRGNTEAFF.

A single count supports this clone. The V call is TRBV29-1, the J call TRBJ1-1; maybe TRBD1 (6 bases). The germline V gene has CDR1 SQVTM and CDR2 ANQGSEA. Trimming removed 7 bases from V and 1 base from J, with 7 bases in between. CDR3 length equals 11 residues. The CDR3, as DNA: TGCAGCGGGACAGAGAACACTGAAGCTTTCTTT. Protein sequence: CSGTENTEAFF. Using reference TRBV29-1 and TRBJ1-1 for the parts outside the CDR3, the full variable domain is SAVISQKPSRDICQRGTSLTIQCQVDSQVTMMFWYRQQPGQSLTLIATANQGSEATYESGFVIDKFPISRPNLTFSTLTVSNMSPEDSSIYLCSGTENTEAFFGQGTRLTVV.